This TCR beta chain was captured by sequencing in a study of T cell repertoires in cytomegalovirus infection. Looking at the study overall: Selection of CMV epitopes for the study included recently identified HLA-C-restricted and well-studied HLA-B-restricted ones.

TCRdb reprocessed the reads via MiXCR and lists one record per CDR3 protein. The sample consists of about 310,000 distinct CDR3 sequences, 20% to 25% of them appearing once. V gave up 7 bases and J gave up 4 bases, with 14 bases separating them. The CDR3 runs to 14 residues. The V gene's germline CDR1 is MNHNY and CDR2 SVGAGI (reference sequence). Remarks on this clonotype: Its antigen is unidentified.

This material consisted of cultured PBMCs, taken from culture after CMV antigen stimulation. The J gene is TRBJ2-1, the V gene TRBV6-6, with D possibly TRBD1 on 6 matching bases. The TCR sequence derives from a human donor in good health (CMV status not recorded). Some clones in this sample may be carry-over from other donors' samples. The CDR3 region is CASTLPTGYNEQFF. DNA for the CDR3: TGTGCCAGCACCCTACCGACAGGATACAATGAGCAGTTCTTC.